This TCR beta chain was captured by sequencing in a study of control samples from healthy donors and cancer patients (dated by TCRdb to 2020 to 2021). Library creation used the immunoSEQ multiplex PCR assay. TCRdb mirrors the immuneACCESS table, restricted to in-frame sequences. Some clones are absent from its copies; in checked studies, under half trace to an unresolved V gene, and the reason for the others is unknown. The sample data list approximately 190,000 clones, and 91% of these were observed just once. The ten biggest clones cover less than 2% of the sample. With respect to this clone: The antigen it recognizes is unknown. Base qualities are not provided; no much larger clone lies one nucleotide away.

The junction shows trimming of 3 bases on V and 12 bases on J, plus 12 bases between the germline ends. Via the germline V gene (reference sequence), CDR1 is LGHDT and CDR2 YNNKEL. The cysteine opens and the phenylalanine closes a CDR3 of 13 amino acids. Only the CDR3 region is kept as DNA, spanning 39 bases read in frame from base 1. This TCR came from a man under 40 in good health. Recombination linked TRBV3-1 (or the pseudogene TRBV3-2) to TRBJ1-6, with no confident D gene call. Sequenced material: blood. CDR3 loop: CASSQGALKPLHF. The nucleotide sequence is given as TGTGCCAGCAGCCAGGGTGCCCTTAAACCCCTCCACTTT.